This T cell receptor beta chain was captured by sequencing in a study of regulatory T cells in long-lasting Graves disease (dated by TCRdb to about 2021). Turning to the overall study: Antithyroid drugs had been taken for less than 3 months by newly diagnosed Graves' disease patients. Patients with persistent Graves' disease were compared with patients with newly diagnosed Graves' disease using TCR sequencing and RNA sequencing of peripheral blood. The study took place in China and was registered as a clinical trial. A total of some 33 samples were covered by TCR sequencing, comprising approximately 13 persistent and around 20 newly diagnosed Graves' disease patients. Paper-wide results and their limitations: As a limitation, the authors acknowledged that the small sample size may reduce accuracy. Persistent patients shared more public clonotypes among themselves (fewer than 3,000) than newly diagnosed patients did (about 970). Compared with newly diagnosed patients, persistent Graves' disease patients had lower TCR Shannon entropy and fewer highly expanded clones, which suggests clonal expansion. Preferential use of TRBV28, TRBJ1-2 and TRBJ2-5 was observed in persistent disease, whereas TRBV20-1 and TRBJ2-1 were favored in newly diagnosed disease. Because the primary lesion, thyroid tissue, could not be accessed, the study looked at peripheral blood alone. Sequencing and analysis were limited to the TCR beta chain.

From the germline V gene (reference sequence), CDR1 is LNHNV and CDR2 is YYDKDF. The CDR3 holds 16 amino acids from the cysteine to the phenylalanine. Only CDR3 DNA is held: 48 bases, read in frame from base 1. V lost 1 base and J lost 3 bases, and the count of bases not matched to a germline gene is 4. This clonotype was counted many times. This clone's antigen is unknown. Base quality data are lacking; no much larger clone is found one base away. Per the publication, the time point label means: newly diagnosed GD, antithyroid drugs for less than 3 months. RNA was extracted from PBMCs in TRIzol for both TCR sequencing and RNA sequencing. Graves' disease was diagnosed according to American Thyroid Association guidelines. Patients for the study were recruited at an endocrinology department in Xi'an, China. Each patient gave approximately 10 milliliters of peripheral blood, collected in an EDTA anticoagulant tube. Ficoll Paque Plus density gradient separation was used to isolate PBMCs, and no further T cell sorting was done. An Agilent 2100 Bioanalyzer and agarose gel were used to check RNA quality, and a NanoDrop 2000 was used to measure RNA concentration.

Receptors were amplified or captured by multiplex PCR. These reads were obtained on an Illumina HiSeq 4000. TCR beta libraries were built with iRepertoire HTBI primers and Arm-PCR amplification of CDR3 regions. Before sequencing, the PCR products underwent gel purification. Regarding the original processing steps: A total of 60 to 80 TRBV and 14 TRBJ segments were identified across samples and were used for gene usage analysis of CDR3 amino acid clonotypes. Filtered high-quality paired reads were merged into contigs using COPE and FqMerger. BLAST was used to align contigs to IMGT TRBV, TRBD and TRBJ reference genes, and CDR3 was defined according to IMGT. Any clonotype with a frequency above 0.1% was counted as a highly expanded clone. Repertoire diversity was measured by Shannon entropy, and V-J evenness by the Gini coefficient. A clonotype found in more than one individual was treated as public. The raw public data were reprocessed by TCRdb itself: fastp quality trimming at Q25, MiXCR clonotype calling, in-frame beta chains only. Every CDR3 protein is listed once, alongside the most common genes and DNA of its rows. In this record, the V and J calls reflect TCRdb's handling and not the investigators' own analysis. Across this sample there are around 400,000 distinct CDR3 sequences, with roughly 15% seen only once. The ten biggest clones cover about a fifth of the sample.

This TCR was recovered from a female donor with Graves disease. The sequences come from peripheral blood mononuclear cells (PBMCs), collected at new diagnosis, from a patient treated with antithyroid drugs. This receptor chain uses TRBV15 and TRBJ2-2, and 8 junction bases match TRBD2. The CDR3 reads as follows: CATSRVSLADTGELFF. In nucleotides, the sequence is TGTGCCACCAGCAGAGTCTCACTAGCGGACACCGGGGAGCTGTTTTTT.